Given below is one TCR beta chain in context. Clones were read by immunoSEQ multiplex PCR, and TCRdb kept only the in-frame ones, dropping some. This table has about 98,000 clones, around 87% appearing once. This sample stems from a study of blood T cell repertoires in COVID-19. Germline V gives CDR1 SGHNT, CDR2 YYREEE (reference sequence). V was pared by 0 bases and J by 5 bases, with 16 bases between. The CDR3 has 16 residues. The source is a man aged 50-59 years with active or convalescent COVID-19. Specimen: peripheral blood. This chain joins TRBV5-4 and TRBJ2-3; tentative D call: TRBD1 (5 bases). CDR3 nucleotide sequence: TGTGCCAGCAGCTTGGCCCGGACAACCTTTGGAGATACGCAGTATTTT. It is translated as CASSLARTTFGDTQYF. The full variable domain, with the rest looked up from reference TRBV5-4 and TRBJ2-3, is ETGVTQSPTHLIKTRGQQVTLRCSSQSGHNTVSWYQQALGQGPQFIFQYYREEENGRGNFPPRFSGLQFPNYSSELNVNALELDDSALYLCASSLARTTFGDTQYFGPGTRLTVL.